Listed here is a single T cell receptor (beta chain). A lack of ophthalmopathy progression within 18 months defined stable Graves' hyperthyroidism. The data originate from a study of T cells in Graves' hyperthyroidism and ophthalmopathy. The TCR beta CDR3 regions underwent amplification using RNA transcripts as the source. First-round RT-PCR targeting the TCR CDR3 was performed with the HTBI primer set. TCRdb re-called the multiplex PCR reads with MiXCR, one entry per CDR3 protein. Among about 350,000 distinct CDR3 sequences listed, about 15% were seen once. Material for sequencing was blood. This sequence was found in a young woman with Graves' hyperthyroidism.

CDR3 in DNA: TGTGCCAGCAGAACTAGCGGGGACCGAAGCGGGGAGCTGTTTTTT. Amino acids: CASRTSGDRSGELFF. The rearrangement joins TRBV2 to TRBJ2-2; 10 bases line up with TRBD2. There are 15 residues in the CDR3. From germline, CDR1 is SNHLY and CDR2 FYNNEI. V was pared by 6 bases and J by 7 bases, with 8 bases of the junction left unmatched. Full variable domain (outside the CDR3, taken from reference TRBV2 and TRBJ2-2): EPEVTQTPSHQVTQMGQEVILRCVPISNHLYFYWYRQILGQKVEFLVSFYNNEISEKSEIFDDQFSVERPDGSNFTLKIRSTKLEDSAMYFCASRTSGDRSGELFFGEGSRLTVL.